This TCR beta chain was documented in a study of spatial heterogeneity in lung cancer. Germline values: CDR1 MDHEN, CDR2 SYDVKM. CDR3 length equals 14 residues. V was pared by 7 bases and J by 1 base, with 10 bases between. Every TCR cDNA molecule carried a tag that served as a unique molecular identifier. TCRdb called the 5' RACE reads again in MiXCR, with one record for every CDR3 protein. The sample yields roughly 40,000 distinct CDR3 sequences, almost 7% seen once. Regarding time point: sample taken at primary tumor resection. The V gene is TRBV28, the J gene TRBJ1-4, with D unclear. The sequence derives from a female donor with early-stage non-small cell lung cancer. The starting material was PBMCs, obtained at surgery. Written as DNA, the CDR3 is TGTGCCAGCACCTTAGGGTTAACTAATGAAAAACTGTTTTTT. Protein: CASTLGLTNEKLFF. The full variable domain, its missing parts supplied by reference TRBV28 and TRBJ1-4, is DVKVTQSSRYLVKRTGEKVFLECVQDMDHENMFWYRQDPGLGLRLIYFSYDVKMKEKGDIPEGYSVSREKKERFSLILESASTNQTSMYLCASTLGLTNEKLFFGSGTQLSVL.